This T cell receptor beta chain was identified in a study of sequential checkpoint blockade in melanoma (dated by TCRdb to the late 2010s). General notes on the study: In a 1:1 randomization, patients received either first-line nivolumab then ipilimumab (arm A) or ipilimumab then nivolumab (arm B). Maintenance nivolumab was given following each of the two trial sequences.

What the research found in general, with its limitations: Larger, independent patient cohorts are needed to validate the response-prediction model that combines TCR metrics and mutation burden.

The treatment or condition label here, explained by the study, means: randomized to nivolumab then ipilimumab (arm A) or the reverse (arm B). None of the patients in the trial had previously been given DNA-damaging chemotherapy. Live CD3+CD8+ cells negative for CD19 and CD56 were sorted from thawed PBMCs on a FACS Aria II flow cytometer. Samples were obtained from patients with melanoma enrolled in CheckMate 064, a randomized, open-label phase II trial of sequential checkpoint blockade. Leukapheresis was used to collect peripheral blood mononuclear cells, which were then purified with Ficoll-Paque and frozen in human serum with 10% DMSO. Right after sorting, the blood CD3+CD8+ cells were verified to be >98% pure, and DNA extraction followed. The CDR3 numbers 11 residues from cysteine through phenylalanine. The CDR3 DNA has 33 bases and is translated from base 1. V and J lose 5 bases and 7 bases, and a span of 6 bases separates them. For CDR1 and CDR2, the germline V gene (reference sequence) lists SEHNR and FQNEAQ.

The immunoSEQ Assay was used to immunosequence TCRbeta CDR3 regions from genomic DNA. Genomic DNA was amplified by bias-controlled multiplex PCR before high-throughput sequencing. On the study's bioinformatics: To quantify the absolute abundance of each unique TCRbeta CDR3 region, the sequences were collapsed and filtered. Clonality, defined as 1 minus Pielou's evenness, was calculated using only productive rearrangements. Clones with significantly greater frequencies in on-treatment versus baseline samples were identified using a previously published method. The source is immuneACCESS, and TCRdb retained only in-frame sequences with V and J called. Part of the clones is not carried over; for the studies checked, unresolved V genes explain less than half of this, and the remainder is unexplained. V, J and clone size are taken as reported in that table, and D and trimming were inferred from the DNA itself. The table for this sample lists under 25,000 clones; about four fifths of them were counted only once. 35% to 45% of the sample belongs to the ten largest clones.

About this clone: Its antigen is currently not known. Base qualities are not at hand, and no much larger clone is one base apart.

The sequence links TRBV7-9 to TRBJ1-3; the D segment cannot be called with confidence. The clonotype originates from a human donor with melanoma. Sample: CD8+ T cells sorted from blood (inferred from file names), taken from a patient given nivolumab and ipilimumab in sequence. In nucleotides, the sequence is TGTGCCAGCAGCCCCGTCAACACCATATATTTT. The resulting protein is CASSPVNTIYF.